A single TCR beta chain is shown here with its context. This sample is part of a study of blood T cells in healthy people across ages. Then a second PCR, running about 6 to 12 cycles, was carried out with a sample-barcoded 5' primer and a J-beta primer mix. Each CDR3 protein gets one entry after TCRdb re-called the 5' RACE reads with MiXCR. The repertoire consists of approximately 900,000 distinct CDR3 sequences, with approximately 32% occurring once and the leading ten covering about 9.4%. The sample was also reused in another study, on T cells of mothers and their children.

This TCR derives from a woman aged 40 to 50 in good health. The source material was blood.

For the CDR3, the DNA is TGTGCCAGCAGCCCTCTTAATTGGGACCCCTACGAGCAGTACTTC. This codes for CASSPLNWDPYEQYF. V is TRBV3-1 and J is TRBJ2-7; D could derive from TRBD1 or TRBD2 (5 bases each). The V end lost 4 bases, the J end lost 2 bases, and 15 bases lay between the germline ends. The germline V gene has CDR1 LGHDT and CDR2 YNNKEL (reference sequence). The CDR3 runs 15 residues.